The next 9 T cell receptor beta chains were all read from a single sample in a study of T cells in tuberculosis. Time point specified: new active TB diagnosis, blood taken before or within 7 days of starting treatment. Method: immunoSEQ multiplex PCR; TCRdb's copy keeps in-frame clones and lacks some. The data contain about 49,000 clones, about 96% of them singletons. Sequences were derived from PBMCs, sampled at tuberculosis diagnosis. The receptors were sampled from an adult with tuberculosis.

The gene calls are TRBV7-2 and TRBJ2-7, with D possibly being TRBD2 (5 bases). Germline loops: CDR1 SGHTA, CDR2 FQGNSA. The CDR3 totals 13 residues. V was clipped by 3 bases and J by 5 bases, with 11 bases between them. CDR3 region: CASSLVDSHEQYF. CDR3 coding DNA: TGTGCCAGCAGCTTGGTGGACTCGCACGAGCAGTACTTC.

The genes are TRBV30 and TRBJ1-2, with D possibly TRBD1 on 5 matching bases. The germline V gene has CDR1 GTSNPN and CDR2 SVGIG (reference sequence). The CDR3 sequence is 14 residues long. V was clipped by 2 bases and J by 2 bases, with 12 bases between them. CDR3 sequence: CAWSRPTANYGYTF. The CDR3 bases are TGTGCCTGGAGTCGTCCGACAGCGAACTATGGCTACACCTTC.

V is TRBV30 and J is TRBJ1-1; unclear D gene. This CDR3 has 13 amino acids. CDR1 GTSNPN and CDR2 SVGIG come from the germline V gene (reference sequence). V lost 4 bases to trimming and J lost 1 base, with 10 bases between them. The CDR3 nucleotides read TGTGCCTGGAAGAAACAGCCGAACACTGAAGCTTTCTTT. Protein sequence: CAWKKQPNTEAFF.

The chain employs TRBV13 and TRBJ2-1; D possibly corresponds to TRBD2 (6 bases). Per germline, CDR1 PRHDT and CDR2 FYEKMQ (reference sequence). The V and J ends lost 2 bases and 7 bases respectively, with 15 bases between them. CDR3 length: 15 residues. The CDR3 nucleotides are TGTGCCAGCAGCTTACCGGGGGTTCTGGCGAATGAGCAGTTCTTC. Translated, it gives CASSLPGVLANEQFF.

In DNA, the CDR3 is TGTGCCAGCAGCTTAGTCGGGACAGGGACCCAAGAGACCCAGTACTTC. Amino acids: CASSLVGTGTQETQYF. This chain links TRBV7-2 with TRBJ2-5, with 9 nucleotides matching TRBD1. The CDR3 spans 16 residues. In germline, CDR1 is SGHTA, CDR2 FQGNSA. The V gene end was trimmed by 1 base and the J gene end by 1 base; junction bases not matched to a gene: 4.

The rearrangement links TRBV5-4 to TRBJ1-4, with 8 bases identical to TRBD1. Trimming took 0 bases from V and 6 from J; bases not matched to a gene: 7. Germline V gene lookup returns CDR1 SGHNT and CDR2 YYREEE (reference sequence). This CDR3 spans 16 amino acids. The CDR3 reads CASSLAGTGGYEKLFF. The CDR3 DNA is TGTGCCAGCAGCTTGGCCGGCACAGGGGGTTATGAAAAACTGTTTTTT.

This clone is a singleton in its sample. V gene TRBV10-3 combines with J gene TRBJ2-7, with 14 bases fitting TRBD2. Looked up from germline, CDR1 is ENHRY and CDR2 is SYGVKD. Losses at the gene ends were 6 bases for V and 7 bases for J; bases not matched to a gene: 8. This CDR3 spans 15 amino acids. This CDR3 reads CAIRGGTSGSGEQYF. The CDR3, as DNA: TGTGCCATCAGGGGAGGGACTAGCGGGAGTGGAGAGCAGTACTTC.

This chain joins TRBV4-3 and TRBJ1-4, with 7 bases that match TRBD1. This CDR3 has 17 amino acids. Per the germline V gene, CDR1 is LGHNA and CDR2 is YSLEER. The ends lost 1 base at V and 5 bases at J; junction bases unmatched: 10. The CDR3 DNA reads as TGCGCCAGCAGCCAAGTGGGACAGAGATGGAGGAATGAAAAACTGTTTTTT. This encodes CASSQVGQRWRNEKLFF.

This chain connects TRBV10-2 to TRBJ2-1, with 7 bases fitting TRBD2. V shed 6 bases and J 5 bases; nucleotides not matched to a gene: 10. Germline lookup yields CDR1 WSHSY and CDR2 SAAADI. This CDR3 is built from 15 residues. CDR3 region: CASSLTSARHNEQFF. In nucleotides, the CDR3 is TGCGCCAGCAGCCTAACTAGCGCCCGGCACAATGAGCAGTTCTTC.